This T cell receptor (beta chain) was sequenced in a study of beta chain features in type 1 diabetes. This clone was detected only a few times. Antigen: not known. Expressed TCRB transcripts were sequenced, since all the RNA that had been isolated was reverse transcribed. Some clones are missing from TCRdb's copy, which holds only in-frame ones; the method was immunoSEQ multiplex PCR. This sample has around 45,000 clones, with approximately 40% found just once. The length of the CDR3 is 13 residues. With 2 bases removed from V and 5 bases from J, the gap between germline ends came to 10 bases. Germline V gives CDR1 MNHNS, CDR2 SASEGT. Points from the study as a whole: Within each of all four CD4+ subsets, Type 1 diabetes patients had TCRB CDR3s that were moderately but significantly shorter.

This TCR derives from a man aged 25-45 years with type 1 diabetes. The sequencing sample was made of stem cell memory CD4+ T cells from blood. The chain carries TRBV6-1 and TRBJ2-7; possibly TRBD1 for D (6 bases). The CDR3 coding sequence is TGTGCCAGCAGTGAAAGGTGGACAGACGAGCAGTACTTC. This sequence encodes CASSERWTDEQYF.